The 8 T cell receptor beta chains below were found in one sample sequenced in a study of T cell repertoires in cytomegalovirus infection. TCRdb called the reads again in MiXCR, with one record for every CDR3 protein. Counted here are roughly 310,000 distinct CDR3 sequences, almost 30% occurring once; the ten biggest clones make up approximately 20%. These receptors' antigens are unknown. The sample in question was cultured PBMCs, obtained from culture after CMV antigen stimulation. These receptors were taken from a human donor in good health (CMV status not recorded). Some clones in this sample may be carry-over from other donors' samples.

The sample holds many counts of this clonotype. The J gene is TRBJ2-1, the V gene TRBV7-9; D unclear. The V gene's germline CDR1 is SEHNR and CDR2 FQNEAQ (reference sequence). The CDR3 is 15 residues long. V was shortened by 5 bases and J by 4 bases, with 15 bases between the two germline ends. The CDR3 protein is CASSQQWASYNEQFF. As DNA, the CDR3 is TGTGCCAGCAGCCAACAGTGGGCATCATACAATGAGCAGTTCTTC. Full variable domain (remainder filled in from reference TRBV7-9 and TRBJ2-1): DTGVSQNPRHKITKRGQNVTFRCDPISEHNRLYWYRQTLGQGPEFLTYFQNEAQLEKSRLLSDRFSAERPKGSFSTLEIQRTEQGDSAMYLCASSQQWASYNEQFFGPGTRLTVL.

The chain has TRBV2 and TRBJ1-1; D is perhaps TRBD1 (6 bases). Germline V gives CDR1 SNHLY, CDR2 FYNNEI. The CDR3 runs 15 residues. The ends were cut back, 5 bases at V and 3 bases at J, with 16 bases in the middle. Here the CDR3 DNA reads TGTGCCAGCAGTAAATCGAGGGGGGCAGACACTGAAGCTTTCTTT. It encodes CASSKSRGADTEAFF.

The chain is built from TRBV10-3 and TRBJ2-3; 7 nucleotides match TRBD2. Germline CDR1 and CDR2: ENHRY and SYGVKD. The junction had 13 bases not matched to a gene; V was cut back by 10 bases and J by 3 bases. This CDR3 comprises 15 residues. In DNA, the CDR3 is TGTGCCACACTGGACGGTACAGCGGGAACAGATACGCAGTATTTT. This sequence encodes CATLDGTAGTDTQYF.

This sequence joins TRBV19 and TRBJ2-1; weak D call: TRBD2 (5 bases). Trimming removed 4 bases from V and 15 bases from J, with 13 bases in between. Germline CDR1 LNHDA, CDR2 SQIVND (reference sequence). The CDR3 totals 11 residues. CDR3 DNA sequence: TGTGCCAGTAGTACTACTAGGGTCCCGTTCTTC. Its translation is CASSTTRVPFF.

The chain combines TRBV19 with TRBJ2-1, with D possibly matching TRBD1 (6 bases). The germline CDR1 and CDR2 sequences are LNHDA and SQIVND (reference sequence). Trimming took off 8 bases at V and 4 bases at J, with 9 bases between the two ends. The CDR3 contains 12 residues. The CDR3 is CASADRYNEQFF. The CDR3 coding sequence is TGTGCCAGTGCCGACAGGTACAATGAGCAGTTCTTC. The full variable domain, its missing parts supplied by reference TRBV19 and TRBJ2-1, is DGGITQSPKYLFRKEGQNVTLSCEQNLNHDAMYWYRQDPGQGLRLIYYSQIVNDFQKGDIAEGYSVSREKKESFPLTVTSAQKNPTAFYLCASADRYNEQFFGPGTRLTVL.

The sample holds many counts of this clonotype. This rearrangement joins TRBV7-8 to TRBJ1-1; a possible D gene is TRBD1 (5 bases). The germline V gene has CDR1 SGHVS and CDR2 FQNEAQ. The V end lost 0 bases, the J end lost 1 base, and 9 bases lay between the germline ends. The CDR3 covers 15 residues. The DNA of the CDR3 is TGTGCCAGCAGCTTAGCTCACAGGCCGAACACTGAAGCTTTCTTT. This sequence encodes CASSLAHRPNTEAFF.

This clonotype was seen only a few times. The V gene is TRBV7-3, the J gene TRBJ1-2; tentative D call: TRBD1 (5 bases). Germline V gives CDR1 SGHTA, CDR2 FQGTGA. This CDR3 contains 13 residues. Trimming left V 1 base short and J 7 bases short, with 10 bases between. This CDR3 reads CASSLNEGVGYTF. CDR3 sequence (DNA): TGTGCCAGCAGCTTAAATGAAGGGGTTGGCTACACCTTC.

J is TRBJ1-5 and V is TRBV20-1; TRBD1 might be the D (6 bases). Germline-derived CDR1 and CDR2 are DFQATT and SNEGSKA (reference sequence). V was clipped by 6 bases and J by 4 bases, with 31 bases between them. The CDR3 covers 19 residues. The CDR3 region has the DNA TGCAGTGCCTTCTTATCAAGGGGCCAGGGGAACTTTAGGAATCAGCCCCAGCATTTT. As protein: CSAFLSRGQGNFRNQPQHF.